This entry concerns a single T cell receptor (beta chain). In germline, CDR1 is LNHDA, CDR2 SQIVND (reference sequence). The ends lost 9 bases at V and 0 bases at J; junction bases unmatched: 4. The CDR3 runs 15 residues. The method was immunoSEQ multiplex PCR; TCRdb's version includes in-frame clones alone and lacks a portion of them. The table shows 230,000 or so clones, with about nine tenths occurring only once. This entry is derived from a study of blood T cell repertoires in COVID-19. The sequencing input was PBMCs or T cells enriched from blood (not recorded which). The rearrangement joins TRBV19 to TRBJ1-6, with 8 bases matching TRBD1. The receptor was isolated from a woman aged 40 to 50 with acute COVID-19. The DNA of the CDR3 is TGTGCCAGCGGGACAGGAGACTCCTATAATTCACCCCTCCACTTT. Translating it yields CASGTGDSYNSPLHF.